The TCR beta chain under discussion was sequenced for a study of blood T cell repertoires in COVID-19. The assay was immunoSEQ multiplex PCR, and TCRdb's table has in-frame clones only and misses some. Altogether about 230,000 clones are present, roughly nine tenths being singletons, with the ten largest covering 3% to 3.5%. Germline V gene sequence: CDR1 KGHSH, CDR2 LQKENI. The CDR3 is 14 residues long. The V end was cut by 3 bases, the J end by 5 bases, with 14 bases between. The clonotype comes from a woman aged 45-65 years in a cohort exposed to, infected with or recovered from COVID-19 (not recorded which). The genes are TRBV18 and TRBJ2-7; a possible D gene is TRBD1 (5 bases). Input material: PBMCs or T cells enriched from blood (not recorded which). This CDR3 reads CASSPNQGSNEQYF. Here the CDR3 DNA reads TGTGCCAGCTCACCGAATCAGGGTTCCAACGAGCAGTACTTC.